Detailed here is one T cell receptor beta chain. These data are taken from a study of blood T cells in healthy people across ages. Deletions cut 5 bases from V and 1 base from J, with 19 bases between. This CDR3 is 17 amino acids long. From germline, CDR1 is MGHRA and CDR2 YSYEKL. For the second PCR, which ran for about 7 to 11 cycles, a sample-barcoded 5' primer and a J-beta primer mix were used. Each CDR3 protein gets one entry after TCRdb re-called the 5' RACE reads with MiXCR. This table has 1 million or so distinct CDR3 sequences, under 55% appearing once. The sequenced sample was blood. The TCR was taken from a woman aged 60-75 years in good health. V and J are TRBV4-1 and TRBJ2-3, with D tentatively TRBD1 or TRBD2 (5 bases each). CDR3 residues: CASSLRGVGDRTDTQYF. The CDR3 nucleotides read TGCGCCAGCAGCTTAAGGGGAGTGGGGGACCGCACAGATACGCAGTATTTT.